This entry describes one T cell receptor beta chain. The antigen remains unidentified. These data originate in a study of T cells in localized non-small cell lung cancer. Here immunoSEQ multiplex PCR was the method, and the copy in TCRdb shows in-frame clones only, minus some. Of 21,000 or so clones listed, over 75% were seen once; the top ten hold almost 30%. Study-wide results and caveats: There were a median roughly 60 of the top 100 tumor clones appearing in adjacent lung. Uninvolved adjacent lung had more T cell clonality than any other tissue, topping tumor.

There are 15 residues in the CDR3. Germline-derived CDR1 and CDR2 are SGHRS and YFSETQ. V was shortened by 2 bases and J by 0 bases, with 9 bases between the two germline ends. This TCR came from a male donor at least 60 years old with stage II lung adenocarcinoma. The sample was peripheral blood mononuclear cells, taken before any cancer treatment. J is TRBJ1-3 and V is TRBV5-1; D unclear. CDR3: CASSLDSGSGNTIYF. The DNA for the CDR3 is TGCGCCAGCAGCTTAGACTCGGGCTCTGGAAACACCATATATTTT. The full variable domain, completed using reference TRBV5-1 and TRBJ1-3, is KAGVTQTPRYLIKTRGQQVTLSCSPISGHRSVSWYQQTPGQGLQFLFEYFSETQRNKGNFPGRFSGRQFSNSRSEMNVSTLELGDSALYLCASSLDSGSGNTIYFGEGSWLTVV.